There are many counts of the clone carrying this T cell receptor beta chain. The antigen is undetermined. These data are taken from a study of T cells in Graves' hyperthyroidism and ophthalmopathy. Study background: Peripheral blood was obtained at initial diagnosis, preceding any treatment. Overall study findings and caveats: Ophthalmopathy was model-predicted a median approximately 6.4 months pre-onset.

Trimming pared 8 bases from V and 0 bases from J, leaving 13 bases between. Germline values: CDR1 SNHLY, CDR2 FYNNEI. CDR3 length equals 14 residues. RNA transcripts were the template for amplifying TCR beta CDR3 regions. The primer set for the first-round RT-PCR of the TCR CDR3 was HTBI. Using its own MiXCR run on the multiplex PCR reads, TCRdb lists one record per CDR3 protein. The profile shows around 600,000 distinct CDR3 sequences, around a sixth of them singletons. Hyperthyroidism had been newly diagnosed in patients aged 18 to 65, and its duration was under 2 months. Any patient presenting with uncontrolled infection, other autoimmune disease, pregnancy or lactation was left out.

The sequence was collected from a woman in her 30s with Graves' hyperthyroidism. The sequencing sample was made of blood. The chain has TRBV2 and TRBJ1-1; weak D call: TRBD1 (5 bases). CDR3 coding DNA: TGTGCCAGCGACGGGGGGGTGGTGAACACTGAAGCTTTCTTT. This gives the protein CASDGGVVNTEAFF.